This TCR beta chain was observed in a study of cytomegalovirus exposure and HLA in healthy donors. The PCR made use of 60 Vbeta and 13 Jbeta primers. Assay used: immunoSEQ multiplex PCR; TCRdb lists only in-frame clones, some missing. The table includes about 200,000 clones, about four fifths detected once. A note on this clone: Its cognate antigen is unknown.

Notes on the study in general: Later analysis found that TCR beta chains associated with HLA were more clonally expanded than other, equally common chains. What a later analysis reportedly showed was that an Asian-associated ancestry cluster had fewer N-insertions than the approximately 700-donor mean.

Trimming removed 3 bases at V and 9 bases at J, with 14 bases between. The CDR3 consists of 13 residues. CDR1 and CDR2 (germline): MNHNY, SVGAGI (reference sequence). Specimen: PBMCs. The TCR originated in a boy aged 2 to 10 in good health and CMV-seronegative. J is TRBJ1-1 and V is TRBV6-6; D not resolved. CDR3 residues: CASSYFSPEKAFF. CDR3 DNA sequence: TGTGCCAGCAGTTATTTCAGCCCGGAGAAAGCTTTCTTT.